The 14 T cell receptor beta chains presented below share a single source sample, sequenced in a study of blood T cell repertoires in COVID-19. Repertoires were generated with immunoSEQ multiplex PCR, while TCRdb's copy carries only in-frame clones and drops some. Here the sample spans about 230,000 clones, approximately 84% being singletons. The specimen sequenced was peripheral blood. The receptors were sampled from a woman of 80 years or more with acute or convalescent COVID-19.

This chain connects TRBV3-1 (or the pseudogene TRBV3-2) to TRBJ2-2, with 8 bases matching TRBD1. The germline V gene has CDR1 LGHDT and CDR2 YNNKEL (reference sequence). Trimming took 6 bases from V and 4 from J; bases not matched to a gene: 4. CDR3 size: 14 residues. CDR3 nucleotides: TGTGCCAGCAGTCGACAGGGGAGCACCGGGGAGCTGTTTTTT. Translating gives CASSRQGSTGELFF.

J is TRBJ1-2 and V is TRBV3-1 (or the pseudogene TRBV3-2); D possibly corresponds to TRBD1 (6 bases). The germline CDR1 and CDR2 sequences are LGHDT and YNNKEL (reference sequence). The V and J ends lost 3 bases and 1 base respectively, with 15 bases between them. The CDR3 sequence is 16 residues long. The CDR3, as DNA: TGTGCCAGCAGCCAGAGGTGGGGGGGCCTTAACTATGGCTACACCTTC. Its protein product is CASSQRWGGLNYGYTF.

This rearrangement joins TRBV10-1 to TRBJ1-1, with TRBD1 as a possible D gene (6 bases). Germline CDR1 and CDR2: WNHNN and SYGVQD (reference sequence). The CDR3 is 15 amino acids. Trimming removed 8 bases at V and 4 bases at J, with 20 bases between. CDR3 DNA: TGCGCCAGCCCAACAGGGATTTGGGGGACCACTGAAGCTTTCTTT. Protein: CASPTGIWGTTEAFF.

This clone was counted only a few times. The rearrangement links TRBV6-1 to TRBJ1-2, with a possible D match to TRBD1 (5 bases). V shed 1 base and J shed 5 bases, with 14 bases lying between them. The germline gives CDR1 MNHNS, CDR2 SASEGT. CDR3 length: 15 amino acids. This CDR3 is CASSEGTSVVYGYTF. CDR3 nucleotides: TGTGCCAGCAGTGAAGGGACATCGGTTGTTTATGGCTACACCTTC.

The chain links TRBV28 to TRBJ2-3; perhaps TRBD2 as D (6 bases). V lost 6 bases and J lost 4, with 17 bases in between. The germline gives CDR1 MDHEN, CDR2 SYDVKM. The CDR3 has 15 amino acids. This CDR3 reads CASSLPVRGADTQYF. Here the CDR3 DNA reads TGTGCCAGCAGCCTGCCCGTTCGCGGGGCAGATACGCAGTATTTT.

The rearrangement joins TRBV14 to TRBJ2-7; tentatively, D is TRBD2 (5 bases). Germline V gives CDR1 SGHDN, CDR2 FVKESK. This CDR3 is 18 amino acids long. The V and J ends lost 4 bases and 0 bases respectively, with 22 bases between them. Written as DNA, the CDR3 is TGTGCCAGCAGCCTCGGGGTATATAGGACCCCCACCTCCTACGAGCAGTACTTC. Its protein is CASSLGVYRTPTSYEQYF.

The chain joins TRBV7-3 to TRBJ2-5; 11 bases map to TRBD1. The CDR3 is 16 amino acids. Germline CDR1 and CDR2: SGHTA and FQGTGA. After removal of 0 bases from V and 2 bases from J, the junction contained 2 bases not matched to a gene. CDR3 in DNA: TGTGCCAGCAGCTTAACGCGGGACAGGGGGCAAGAGACCCAGTACTTC. It specifies CASSLTRDRGQETQYF.

This sequence joins TRBV11-3 and TRBJ2-1; tentatively, D is TRBD2 (6 bases). V was cut by 3 bases and J by 0 bases, with 9 bases left in between. CDR3 length: 15 residues. Germline V gives CDR1 SGHNT, CDR2 YENEEA. The CDR3 reads CASSFAGSSYNEQFF. CDR3 coding DNA: TGTGCCAGCAGCTTCGCGGGGAGCTCCTACAATGAGCAGTTCTTC.

As to this clone: Other DNA sequences of this sample code for an identical CDR3. The chain couples TRBV11-2 to TRBJ1-6, with unresolved D. Germline V gene lookup returns CDR1 SGHAT and CDR2 FQNNGV. Trimming pared 1 base from V and 7 bases from J, leaving 8 bases between. This CDR3 spans 14 amino acids. The CDR3 here is CASSLGSVNSPLHF. Written as DNA, the CDR3 is TGTGCCAGCAGCTTAGGGTCGGTAAATTCACCCCTCCACTTT.

V usage is TRBV4-1 and J usage is TRBJ1-4; no clear D. The CDR3 is 17 residues long. V lost 0 bases to trimming and J lost 7 bases, with 18 bases between them. Germline V gives CDR1 MGHRA, CDR2 YSYEKL. CDR3 nucleotides: TGCGCCAGCAGCCAAGAAACTGGTTCGCGAGCTCGTGAAAAACTGTTTTTT. Protein sequence: CASSQETGSRAREKLFF.

The chain links TRBV9 to TRBJ1-2, with D perhaps matching TRBD1 (6 bases). The CDR3 has 12 amino acids. Trimming removed 3 bases at V and 7 bases at J, with 10 bases between. The germline gives CDR1 SGDLS, CDR2 YYNGEE. Here the CDR3 DNA reads TGTGCCAGCAGCGGAACGACAGGTGGCTACACCTTC. This gives the protein CASSGTTGGYTF. The full variable domain, its missing parts supplied by reference TRBV9 and TRBJ1-2, is DSGVTQTPKHLITATGQRVTLRCSPRSGDLSVYWYQQSLDQGLQFLIQYYNGEERAKGNILERFSAQQFPDLHSELNLSSLELGDSALYFCASSGTTGGYTFGSGTRLTVV.

The chain links TRBV5-1 to TRBJ2-3; D perhaps matches TRBD1 (6 bases). Trimming cost V 0 bases and J 2 bases, with 13 bases left between them. The CDR3 runs 16 residues. Per the germline V gene, CDR1 is SGHRS and CDR2 is YFSETQ. The chain's CDR3 is CASSLGGPPTTDTQYF. As DNA, the CDR3 is TGCGCCAGCAGCTTGGGGGGGCCACCGACCACAGATACGCAGTATTTT.

The chain uses TRBV4-1 and TRBJ2-7, with 7 bases identical to TRBD1. There are 16 residues in the CDR3. The germline gives CDR1 MGHRA, CDR2 YSYEKL. V lost 4 bases to trimming and J lost 3 bases; unmatched junction nucleotides: 12. The CDR3 sequence is CASSLTPGQRSYEQYF. The CDR3 region has the DNA TGCGCCAGCAGCCTTACCCCGGGACAGCGTAGCTACGAGCAGTACTTC.

This clone was recorded once. The V call is TRBV2, the J call TRBJ1-2, with D possibly matching TRBD1 (6 bases). The CDR3 covers 13 residues. V dropped 5 bases and J dropped 7 bases, with 14 bases sitting between them. Germline V gene data show CDR1 as SNHLY and CDR2 as FYNNEI. The CDR3 protein is CASSPQGTAGYTF. CDR3 nucleotide sequence: TGTGCCAGCAGTCCCCAGGGGACGGCTGGCTACACCTTC.